These 26 T cell receptor beta chains share one sample of origin, sequenced in a study of blood T cell repertoires in COVID-19. Clones were read by immunoSEQ multiplex PCR, and TCRdb kept only the in-frame ones, dropping some. The table has 45,000 to 65,000 clones, 85% to 90% seen once; the top ten hold roughly a quarter. Specimen: peripheral blood. The origin of the receptors is a human donor in a cohort sampled during active COVID-19.

The chain is built from TRBV5-1 and TRBJ2-6, with TRBD1 as a possible D gene (5 bases). Germline V CDR1 and CDR2: SGHRS, YFSETQ. This CDR3 region has 15 residues. With 3 bases removed from V and 0 bases from J, the gap between germline ends came to 7 bases. The DNA for the CDR3 is TGCGCCAGCAGCTACGACAGCTCTGGGGCCAACGTCCTGACTTTC. Translated: CASSYDSSGANVLTF.

The CDR3, as DNA: TGCGCCAGCAGCGCGGACAGTTCTAATGAAAAACTGTTTTTT. This encodes CASSADSSNEKLFF. The rearrangement links TRBV5-1 to TRBJ1-4, with D perhaps TRBD1 (6 bases). The CDR3 has 14 residues. Trimming pared 4 bases from V and 3 bases from J, leaving 10 bases between. The germline CDR1 and CDR2 sequences are SGHRS and YFSETQ.

This clone was counted once. The chain has TRBV2 and TRBJ1-4, with TRBD1 identical over 7 bases. Trimming at V came to 5 bases and at J to 10 bases, leaving 7 bases not matched to a gene. This CDR3 region has 13 residues. The germline V gene encodes CDR1 SNHLY and CDR2 FYNNEI. CDR3 DNA sequence: TGTGCCAGCAGTCCGGGACAGAGAATAAAACTGTTTTTT. It codes for CASSPGQRIKLFF.

This clone was observed a few times. V is TRBV6-2 or TRBV6-3 and J is TRBJ2-7, with TRBD1 as a possible D gene (5 bases). The CDR3 covers 14 residues. Germline V lookup: CDR1 MNHEY, CDR2 SVGEGT. Trimming removed 7 bases at V and 6 bases at J, with 19 bases between. The CDR3 DNA sequence: TGTGCCAGCACCCCCGCCAACAGGAAAGGCGAGCAGTACTTC. It specifies CASTPANRKGEQYF.

The genes are TRBV29-1 and TRBJ2-3; 7 bases fit TRBD2. In germline, CDR1 is SQVTM, CDR2 ANQGSEA. V gave up 2 bases and J gave up 6 bases; unmatched junction bases: 11. This CDR3 has 15 residues. This chain's CDR3 is CSVERGGEGLDTQYF. CDR3 sequence (DNA): TGCAGCGTTGAACGTGGAGGGGAGGGGTTGGATACGCAGTATTTT.

J is TRBJ2-1 and V is TRBV18; 12 nucleotides line up with TRBD1. CDR3 length: 19 residues. The germline V gene has CDR1 KGHSH and CDR2 LQKENI. V was pared by 3 bases and J by 6 bases, with 15 bases of the junction left unmatched. The CDR3 loop is CASSPSGTGGASERNEQFF. CDR3 bases: TGTGCCAGCTCACCCTCCGGGACAGGGGGCGCCTCCGAGCGCAATGAGCAGTTCTTC.

This chain uses TRBV5-6 with TRBJ2-2, with TRBD2 as a possible D gene (5 bases). Deletions cut 0 bases from V and 6 bases from J, with 12 bases between. The germline CDR1 and CDR2 sequences are SGHDT and YYEEEE. CDR3 length equals 15 residues. The CDR3 protein is CASSLVTEVPGELFF. The DNA of the CDR3 is TGTGCCAGCAGCTTGGTGACGGAGGTCCCCGGGGAGCTGTTTTTT.

The chain employs TRBV15 and TRBJ2-2; D gene ambiguous. V lost 3 bases and J 5 bases, leaving 7 bases between the germline ends. The CDR3 has 13 amino acids. Germline assignment: CDR1 LNHNV and CDR2 YYDKDF (reference sequence). CDR3 sequence reads: CATSRTWTGELFF. The DNA of the CDR3 is TGTGCCACCAGCAGGACTTGGACCGGGGAGCTGTTTTTT.

The chain links TRBV19 to TRBJ1-3; 9 bases map to TRBD1. Germline CDR1 is LNHDA and CDR2 is SQIVND (reference sequence). This CDR3 comprises 17 residues. V lost 5 bases and J lost 4; bases outside the gene matches: 12. Here the CDR3 reads CASSPGTGSFYGNTIYF. As DNA, the CDR3 is TGTGCCAGTAGTCCCGGGACAGGGAGTTTTTACGGAAACACCATATATTTT. Using reference TRBV19 and TRBJ1-3 for the parts outside the CDR3, the full variable domain is DGGITQSPKYLFRKEGQNVTLSCEQNLNHDAMYWYRQDPGQGLRLIYYSQIVNDFQKGDIAEGYSVSREKKESFPLTVTSAQKNPTAFYLCASSPGTGSFYGNTIYFGEGSWLTVV.

The chain employs TRBV7-9 and TRBJ1-4; D unclear. The CDR3 sequence is 17 residues long. Germline assignment: CDR1 SEHNR and CDR2 FQNEAQ (reference sequence). V was clipped by 3 bases and J by 5 bases, with 19 bases between them. The CDR3 sequence is CASSFGSALGINEKLFF. The DNA for the CDR3 is TGTGCCAGCAGCTTCGGGTCCGCTTTAGGAATAAATGAAAAACTGTTTTTT.

The rearrangement links TRBV6-5 to TRBJ2-7; 13 bases agree with TRBD2. The CDR3 spans 14 residues. Germline V gene data show CDR1 as MNHEY and CDR2 as SVGAGI. The V gene end was trimmed by 6 bases and the J gene end by 7 bases; junction bases not matched to a gene: 6. CDR3 amino acids: CASSEGLAGREQYV. The CDR3 region has the DNA TGTGCCAGCAGCGAGGGACTAGCGGGAAGGGAGCAGTACGTC.

The chain joins TRBV30 to TRBJ2-2, with 7 positions matching TRBD2. Germline values: CDR1 GTSNPN, CDR2 SVGIG (reference sequence). CDR3 length: 16 amino acids. J gave up 4 bases and V 2 bases, and 10 bases lay outside the gene matches. This chain's CDR3 is CAWSFGGGPITGELFF. CDR3 bases: TGTGCCTGGAGTTTCGGGGGAGGGCCAATCACCGGGGAGCTGTTTTTT.

V usage is TRBV4-2 and J usage is TRBJ2-3; no reliable D call. The CDR3 extends over 14 amino acids. V lost 0 bases and J lost 5, with 9 bases in between. From germline, CDR1 is LGHNA and CDR2 YNFKEQ. Written as DNA, the CDR3 is TGTGCCAGCAGCCAAGATGGCCCACAAGATACGCAGTATTTT. Its protein product is CASSQDGPQDTQYF.

The chain uses TRBV12-3 or TRBV12-4 and TRBJ2-2; D might be TRBD1 (5 bases). This CDR3 comprises 13 residues. The V end lost 3 bases, the J end lost 10 bases, and 12 bases lay between the germline ends. The CDR3 DNA sequence: TGTGCCAGCAGTTTGGTAGGGGCCGAGGAGCTGTTTTTT. The encoded protein is CASSLVGAEELFF.

The chain links TRBV28 to TRBJ2-1, with TRBD2 as a possible D gene (5 bases). Trimming removed 8 bases at V and 3 bases at J, with 20 bases between. The germline V gene encodes CDR1 MDHEN and CDR2 SYDVKM. CDR3 size: 16 residues. CDR3 sequence (DNA): TGTGCCAGCCAGCCGGGCGGGCGGGTCCTCTACAATGAGCAGTTCTTC. Protein: CASQPGGRVLYNEQFF. Drawing the rest from reference TRBV28 and TRBJ2-1, the complete variable domain is DVKVTQSSRYLVKRTGEKVFLECVQDMDHENMFWYRQDPGLGLRLIYFSYDVKMKEKGDIPEGYSVSREKKERFSLILESASTNQTSMYLCASQPGGRVLYNEQFFGPGTRLTVL.

The count of this clone is one. The J gene is TRBJ2-4, the V gene TRBV20-1; tentative D call: TRBD2 (6 bases). The CDR3 contains 11 residues. V was trimmed by 2 bases and J by 16 bases, leaving 15 bases between them. The germline CDR1 and CDR2 sequences are DFQATT and SNEGSKA (reference sequence). For the CDR3, the DNA is TGCAGTGCTAGAAGGGAACTAGCAGTATACTTC. Protein: CSARRELAVYF.

The chain recombines TRBV19 with TRBJ2-3; no reliable D call. The CDR3 is 15 residues long. Germline V gene sequence: CDR1 LNHDA, CDR2 SQIVND (reference sequence). Trimming removed 1 base from V and 3 bases from J, with 11 bases in between. CDR3 region: CASSIGTVGTDTQYF. CDR3 coding DNA: TGTGCCAGTAGTATAGGAACAGTTGGGACAGATACGCAGTATTTT. Full variable domain (missing parts from reference TRBV19 and TRBJ2-3): DGGITQSPKYLFRKEGQNVTLSCEQNLNHDAMYWYRQDPGQGLRLIYYSQIVNDFQKGDIAEGYSVSREKKESFPLTVTSAQKNPTAFYLCASSIGTVGTDTQYFGPGTRLTVL.

This chain connects TRBV5-5 to TRBJ2-7, with D hard to call. The CDR3 sequence is 13 residues long. The germline V gene encodes CDR1 SGHKS and CDR2 YYEKEE (reference sequence). The V and J ends lost 1 base and 3 bases respectively, with 8 bases between them. The CDR3 region has the DNA TGTGCCAGCAGCTTGATTTACGGCTACGAGCAGTACGTC. Protein: CASSLIYGYEQYV.

The gene calls are TRBV7-9 and TRBJ2-2, with D possibly being TRBD2 (5 bases). Trimming removed 5 bases at V and 2 bases at J, with 12 bases between. The CDR3 length is 15 residues. The germline V gene has CDR1 SEHNR and CDR2 FQNEAQ (reference sequence). The CDR3 spells CASSPPRGNTGELFF. CDR3 bases: TGTGCCAGCAGCCCCCCCCGGGGAAACACCGGGGAGCTGTTTTTT.

The chain links TRBV27 to TRBJ1-2; D not resolved. Germline V CDR1 and CDR2: MNHEY, SMNVEV (reference sequence). The V and J ends lost 5 bases and 8 bases respectively, with 9 bases between them. This CDR3 contains 11 residues. This CDR3 reads CASSPGWGYTF. The CDR3 nucleotides read TGTGCCAGCAGTCCCGGGTGGGGCTACACCTTC.

The chain recombines TRBV5-4 with TRBJ2-1; the match to TRBD2 covers 13 bases. Germline V CDR1 and CDR2: SGHNT, YYREEE (reference sequence). The ends lost 2 bases at V and 7 bases at J; junction bases unmatched: 3. This CDR3 has 15 amino acids. DNA for the CDR3: TGTGCCAGCAGCTTCGGGACTAGCGGGAAAAATGAGCAGTTCTTC. Amino acid sequence: CASSFGTSGKNEQFF.

V gene TRBV28 combines with J gene TRBJ1-2, with D hard to call. V lost 6 bases, J lost 4 bases, and 9 bases lay in between. Germline assignment: CDR1 MDHEN and CDR2 SYDVKM. CDR3 length: 12 residues. The CDR3 DNA follows: TGTGCCAGCAGCTACCAAACCTATGGCTACACCTTC. It specifies CASSYQTYGYTF.

This sequence joins TRBV9 and TRBJ2-1; 12 bases match TRBD2. Germline V gene sequence: CDR1 SGDLS, CDR2 YYNGEE. The CDR3 contains 16 residues. V trimming: 0 bases; J trimming: 9 bases; junction bases outside the gene matches: 7. CDR3 region: CASSVAGTSGSSEQFF. The CDR3 nucleotides read TGTGCCAGCAGCGTAGCTGGGACTAGCGGGTCCAGTGAGCAGTTCTTC.

The rearrangement uses TRBV25-1 and TRBJ2-5; 14 nucleotides line up with TRBD2. V lost 8 bases and J lost 5; bases outside the gene matches: 7. This CDR3 comprises 15 residues. Per the germline V gene, CDR1 is MGHDK and CDR2 is SYGVNS. As DNA, the CDR3 is TGTGCCAGCGCGACTAGCGGGGGGGCCTCGGAGACCCAGTACTTC. It is translated as CASATSGGASETQYF. Complete variable domain (other parts from reference TRBV25-1 and TRBJ2-5): EADIYQTPRYLVIGTGKKITLECSQTMGHDKMYWYQQDPGMELHLIHYSYGVNSTEKGDLSSESTVSRIRTEHFPLTLESARPSHTSQYLCASATSGGASETQYFGPGTRLLVL.

The rearrangement joins TRBV7-3 to TRBJ2-5; 13 nucleotides line up with TRBD2. With 11 bases clipped from V and 5 bases from J, the junction kept 20 bases outside the gene matches. The CDR3 loop spans 18 amino acids. The germline V gene has CDR1 SGHTA and CDR2 FQGTGA. The CDR3 sequence: CAPPRTSGGKSQSETQYF. Here the CDR3 DNA reads TGTGCCCCCCCGCGGACTAGCGGGGGCAAGAGCCAGAGCGAGACCCAGTACTTC.

The V and J genes are TRBV27 and TRBJ1-5; D is perhaps TRBD1 (5 bases). V lost 10 bases and J lost 5, with 15 bases in between. The CDR3 has 13 residues. Germline CDR1 is MNHEY and CDR2 is SMNVEV (reference sequence). The CDR3 DNA follows: TGTGCCACCGGACGGGGGAAGCATCAGCCCCAGCATTTT. Amino acid sequence: CATGRGKHQPQHF.